A single sample gave rise to the 14 T cell receptor beta chains below, sequenced in a study of molecular identifiers for immune sequencing clone quantification. TCRdb reprocessed the PCR reads via MiXCR and lists one record per CDR3 protein. Of over 50,000 distinct CDR3 sequences listed, roughly 38% are singletons. Input material: naive CD8+ T cells from blood, with Jurkat cell RNA spiked in. The sample's subset: FACS-sorted CD8+CD4-CCR7+CD45RA+ naive T cells. The receptors originated from a human donor in good health. Some libraries in this study had Jurkat cell RNA spiked in.

Worth noting for this clonotype: The CDR3 does not close with the conserved phenylalanine or tryptophan, likely indicating a read error. The chain links TRBV29-1 to TRBJ1-2; 9 bases align to TRBD1. The V gene end was trimmed by 6 bases and the J gene end by 4 bases; junction bases not matched to a gene: 6. The length of the CDR3 is 13 residues. CDR1 SQVTM and CDR2 ANQGSEA come from the germline V gene. The CDR3 here is CSVWTGVTYGYTI. Written as DNA, the CDR3 is TGCAGCGTCTGGACAGGGGTGACCTATGGCTACACCATC.

The V call is TRBV15, the J call TRBJ2-2, with D possibly TRBD1 on 6 matching bases. Germline V CDR1 and CDR2: LNHNV, YYDKDF (reference sequence). The V end was cut by 0 bases, the J end by 1 base, with 6 bases between. The CDR3 consists of 15 residues. The chain's CDR3 is CATSRDRGNTGELFF. Written as DNA, the CDR3 is TGTGCCACCAGCAGAGACAGGGGGAACACCGGGGAGCTGTTTTTT.

The V and J genes are TRBV2 and TRBJ1-2; TRBD1 might be the D (5 bases). Germline V gives CDR1 SNHLY, CDR2 FYNNEI. Trimming stripped 8 bases from V and 6 bases from J, with 7 bases between. This CDR3 is 10 amino acids long. The CDR3 region is CASLGDGYTF. The CDR3 nucleotides are TGTGCCAGCCTAGGGGATGGCTACACCTTC.

V is TRBV10-3 and J is TRBJ2-2; 15 bases fit TRBD2. V lost 2 bases to trimming and J lost 1 base; unmatched junction nucleotides: 8. The CDR3 runs to 20 residues. CDR1 and CDR2 (germline): ENHRY, SYGVKD. CDR3 sequence: CAISEVPGTSGRMNTGELFF. Here the CDR3 DNA reads TGTGCCATCAGTGAGGTTCCTGGGACTAGCGGGAGGATGAACACCGGGGAGCTGTTTTTT.

Ten or more counts support this clonotype. V gene TRBV7-9 combines with J gene TRBJ2-3, with D possibly being TRBD1 or TRBD2 (5 bases each). With 5 bases removed from V and 4 bases from J, the gap between germline ends came to 22 bases. The CDR3 loop spans 17 amino acids. CDR1 is SEHNR and CDR2 is FQNEAQ in the germline V gene (reference sequence). For the CDR3, the DNA is TGTGCCAGCAGCCCGCGGTGGGACCCTGCTCCCTCAGATACGCAGTATTTT. This sequence encodes CASSPRWDPAPSDTQYF.

This clonotype has at least ten counts. This chain links TRBV4-1 with TRBJ2-7, with 13 bases matching TRBD2. J was trimmed by 2 bases and V by 4 bases; bases with no gene match: 2. CDR1 MGHRA and CDR2 YSYEKL come from the germline V gene. CDR3 length: 15 residues. CDR3 amino acids: CASSPGTSGTYEQYF. The DNA of the CDR3 is TGCGCCAGCAGCCCTGGGACTAGCGGGACCTACGAGCAGTACTTC.

The sample holds a few counts of this clonotype. The chain is built from TRBV6-5 and TRBJ2-7, with 10 bases identical to TRBD2. Trimming cost V 5 bases and J 0 bases; bases outside gene matches: 1. CDR1 and CDR2 from the germline V gene are MNHEY and SVGAGI. This CDR3 spans 14 amino acids. CDR3 protein: CASSASGSSYEQYF. The CDR3 coding sequence is TGTGCCAGCAGTGCTAGCGGGAGCTCCTACGAGCAGTACTTC.

V and J are TRBV23-1 and TRBJ2-5, with no clear D. TRBV23-1 is labeled an ORF, and its function is uncertain. The length of the CDR3 is 11 residues. The germline V and J ends were trimmed by 2 bases and 7 bases, with 5 bases remaining between them. CDR3 nucleotide sequence: TGCGCCAGCAGTCAACCGGGGACCCAGTACTTC. Encoded protein: CASSQPGTQYF.

The rearrangement uses TRBV19 and TRBJ2-3; D possibly matches TRBD1 or TRBD2 (5 bases each). The germline gives CDR1 LNHDA, CDR2 SQIVND (reference sequence). CDR3 length: 17 residues. V was pared by 3 bases and J by 2 bases, with 18 bases between. The DNA of the CDR3 is TGTGCCAGTAGTATTATTCTCGGACAAGCGGACACAGATACGCAGTATTTT. As protein: CASSIILGQADTDTQYF.

This clonotype was recorded a few times. The chain couples TRBV6-1 to TRBJ2-1; no clear D gene. CDR1 and CDR2 (germline): MNHNS, SASEGT. The V end lost 3 bases, the J end lost 0 bases, and 6 bases lay between the germline ends. This CDR3 region has 14 residues. CDR3 DNA: TGTGCCAGCAGTGAGTACCGCTCCTACAATGAGCAGTTCTTC. This translates into CASSEYRSYNEQFF.

In its sample, this clonotype was seen a few times. V and J are TRBV7-6 and TRBJ2-3; the D gene is possibly TRBD1 (6 bases). Germline V CDR1 and CDR2: SGHVS, FNYEAQ. This CDR3 comprises 14 residues. V lost 2 bases and J lost 6, with 12 bases in between. This CDR3 reads CASSLSTGTDTQYF. DNA of the CDR3: TGTGCCAGCAGCTTATCTACAGGGACGGATACGCAGTATTTT.

The V and J genes are TRBV27 and TRBJ2-5, with D possibly called TRBD1 or TRBD2 (5 bases each). This CDR3 region has 15 residues. The V end lost 6 bases, the J end lost 0 bases, and 14 bases lay between the germline ends. In germline, CDR1 is MNHEY, CDR2 SMNVEV (reference sequence). The CDR3: CASSLARDHQETQYF. In DNA form, the CDR3 reads TGTGCCAGCAGCCTCGCCCGGGACCACCAAGAGACCCAGTACTTC.

Turning to this clonotype: This may stem from a read error, because a much larger clone lies one nucleotide away. The chain uses TRBV6-5 and TRBJ2-2; 10 bases map to TRBD2. The germline CDR1 and CDR2 sequences are MNHEY and SVGAGI. The CDR3 spans 14 residues. The CDR3 reads CASSYGTSAGELYF. In DNA form, the CDR3 reads TGTGCCAGCAGTTATGGGACTAGCGCCGGGGAGCTGTATTTT.

This clonotype was observed a few times. The chain is built from TRBV27 and TRBJ1-4, with D hard to call. V was pared by 3 bases and J by 5 bases, with 10 bases between. Per the germline V gene, CDR1 is MNHEY and CDR2 is SMNVEV (reference sequence). The CDR3 totals 14 residues. The CDR3 sequence is CASSFLGRNEKLFF. DNA of the CDR3: TGTGCCAGCAGTTTCCTCGGACGGAATGAAAAACTGTTTTTT.